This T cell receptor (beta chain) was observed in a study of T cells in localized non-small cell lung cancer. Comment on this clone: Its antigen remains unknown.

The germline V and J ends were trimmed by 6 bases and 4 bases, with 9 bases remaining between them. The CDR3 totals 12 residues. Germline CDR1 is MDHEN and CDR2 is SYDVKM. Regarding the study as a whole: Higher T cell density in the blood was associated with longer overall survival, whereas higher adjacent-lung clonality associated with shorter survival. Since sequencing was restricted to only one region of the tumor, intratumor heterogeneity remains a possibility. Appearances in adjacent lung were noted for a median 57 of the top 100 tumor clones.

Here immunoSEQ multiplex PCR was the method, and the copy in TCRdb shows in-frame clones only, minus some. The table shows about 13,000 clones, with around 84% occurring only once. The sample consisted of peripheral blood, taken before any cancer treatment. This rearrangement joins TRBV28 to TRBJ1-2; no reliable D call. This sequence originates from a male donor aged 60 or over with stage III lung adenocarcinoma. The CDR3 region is CASSDGRYGYTF. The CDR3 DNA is TGTGCCAGCAGCGACGGGCGCTATGGCTACACCTTC.